This T cell receptor beta chain appears in the sequencing data of a study of CD8+ T cells in alopecia areata. Extraction and reverse transcription of RNA yielded cDNA as the sequencing template. Sequencing was performed with immunoSEQ multiplex PCR; in TCRdb, only in-frame clones are kept and a portion is missing. Among approximately 40,000 clones listed, around half were seen once. Sorting of CD4+ cells into CD25+CD127- cells was carried out for roughly five patients. The V gene's germline CDR1 is MNHGY and CDR2 SAAAGT. The CDR3 loop spans 18 amino acids. The V end was cut by 5 bases, the J end by 0 bases, with 22 bases between.

The receptor was isolated from a human donor with alopecia areata. V gene TRBV6-8 combines with J gene TRBJ1-2, with D possibly matching TRBD1 (5 bases). The sequencing input was CD4+ Tregs sorted from blood. Here the CDR3 reads CASSPRDAETPPNYGYTF. The CDR3 region has the DNA TGTGCCAGCAGTCCCCGGGACGCAGAAACTCCCCCTAACTATGGCTACACCTTC.